This passage covers 3 T cell receptor beta chains from one sample sequenced in a study of shared clonotypes between healthy human individuals. Measured with immunoSEQ multiplex PCR; TCRdb has only the in-frame clones, and not every one. This sample has 800,000 to 1,200,000 clones, with around 82% found just once. The sequencing input was memory CD4+ T cells from PBMCs. Subset specified: CD45RA-negative fraction. Receptor source: a man aged 18 to 30 in good health. Some clones in this sample may be carry-over from other donors' samples.

The gene calls are TRBV7-2 and TRBJ1-2, with a possible D match to TRBD1 (5 bases). The V and J ends lost 1 base and 0 bases respectively, with 9 bases between them. The CDR3 has 15 amino acids. Germline assignment: CDR1 SGHTA and CDR2 FQGNSA. In DNA, the CDR3 is TGTGCCAGCAGCTTAGATGGGACGGCTAACTATGGCTACACCTTC. It translates to CASSLDGTANYGYTF.

The chain carries TRBV9 and TRBJ2-3; TRBD2 matches at 8 bases. Germline V gene lookup returns CDR1 SGDLS and CDR2 YYNGEE. The CDR3 is 17 amino acids. Trimming cost V 4 bases and J 0 bases; bases outside gene matches: 10. The CDR3 is CASSPRGGRPSTDTQYF. In DNA form, the CDR3 reads TGTGCCAGCAGCCCCCGGGGGGGTCGGCCTAGCACAGATACGCAGTATTTT.

V usage is TRBV10-2 and J usage is TRBJ2-3; the match to TRBD2 covers 11 bases. Germline V CDR1 and CDR2: WSHSY, SAAADI. This CDR3 is built from 15 residues. V dropped 6 bases and J dropped 5; count of bases not matched to a gene: 7. The CDR3 loop reads CASRSQLAGVDTQYF. In DNA form, the CDR3 reads TGCGCCAGCAGGTCACAACTAGCGGGAGTAGATACGCAGTATTTT.